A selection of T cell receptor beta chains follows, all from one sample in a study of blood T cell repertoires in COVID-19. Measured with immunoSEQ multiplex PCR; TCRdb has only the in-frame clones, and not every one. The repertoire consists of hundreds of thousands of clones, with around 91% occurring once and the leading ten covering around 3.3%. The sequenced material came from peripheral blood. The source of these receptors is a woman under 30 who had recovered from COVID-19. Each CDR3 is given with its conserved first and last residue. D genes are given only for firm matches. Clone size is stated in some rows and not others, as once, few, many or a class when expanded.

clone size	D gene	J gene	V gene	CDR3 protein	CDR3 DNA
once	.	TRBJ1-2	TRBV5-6	CASSLDNNYGYTF	TGTGCCAGCAGCTTGGACAACAACTATGGCTACACCTTC
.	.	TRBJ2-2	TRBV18	CASSQNRGTGELFF	TGTGCCAGCTCGCAAAACCGGGGCACCGGGGAGCTGTTTTTT
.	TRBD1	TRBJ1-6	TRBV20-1	CSASTGDVHF	TGCAGTGCTAGCACAGGGGACGTCCACTTT
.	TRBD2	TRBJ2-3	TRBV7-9	CASSLGLAGVTDTQYF	TGTGCCAGCAGCCTTGGACTAGCGGGAGTCACAGATACGCAGTATTTT
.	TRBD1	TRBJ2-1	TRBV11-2	CASSLGDRSEQFF	TGTGCCAGCAGCCTAGGGGACAGGAGTGAGCAGTTCTTC
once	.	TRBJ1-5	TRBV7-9	CASSLSLGMSNQPQHF	TGTGCCAGCAGCCTGTCCCTCGGGATGAGCAATCAGCCCCAGCATTTT
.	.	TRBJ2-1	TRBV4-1	CASSQPNNEQFF	TGCGCCAGCAGCCAACCAAACAATGAGCAGTTCTTC
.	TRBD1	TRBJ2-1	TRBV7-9	CASSGTGRLTSSYNEQFF	TGTGCCAGCAGCGGGACAGGCCGCCTTACGAGCTCCTACAATGAGCAGTTCTTC
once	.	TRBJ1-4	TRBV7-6	CASSLTGEKLFF	TGTGCCAGCAGCTTGACGGGTGAAAAACTGTTTTTT
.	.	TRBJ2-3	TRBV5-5	CASSYTMAVKSTDTQYF	TGTGCCAGCAGCTACACCATGGCAGTTAAATCCACAGATACGCAGTATTTT
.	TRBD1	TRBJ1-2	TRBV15	CATSRDLAGGKGYTF	TGTGCCACCAGCAGAGATCTGGCAGGGGGCAAAGGCTACACCTTC
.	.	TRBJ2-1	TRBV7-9	CASSLQAGNNEQFF	TGTGCCAGCAGCCTCCAGGCAGGTAACAATGAGCAGTTCTTC
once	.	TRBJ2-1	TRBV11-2	CASSGQGSNEQFF	TGTGCCAGCAGTGGTCAGGGGAGCAATGAGCAGTTCTTC
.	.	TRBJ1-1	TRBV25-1	CASSDSDTEAFF	TGTGCCAGCAGTGATAGCGACACTGAAGCTTTCTTT
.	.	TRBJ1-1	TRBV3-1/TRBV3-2	CASSPIAGNTEAFF	TGTGCCAGCAGCCCGATAGCCGGAAACACTGAAGCTTTCTTT
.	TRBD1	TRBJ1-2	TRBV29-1	CSFTTTGTGTDGYTF	TGCAGCTTTACGACCACCGGGACAGGGACCGATGGCTACACCTTC
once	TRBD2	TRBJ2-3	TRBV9	CASSVTSGSVDTQYF	TGTGCCAGCAGCGTAACTAGCGGGAGCGTAGATACGCAGTATTTT
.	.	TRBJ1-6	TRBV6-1	CASSELTAAPLHF	TGTGCCAGCAGTGAATTAACGGCGGCACCCCTCCACTTT
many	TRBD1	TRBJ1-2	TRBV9	CASSVAVRGWNYGYTF	TGTGCCAGCAGCGTAGCTGTCAGGGGGTGGAACTATGGCTACACCTTC
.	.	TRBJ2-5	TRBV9	CASSQRAEIGTQYF	TGTGCCAGCAGCCAACGAGCGGAGATCGGGACCCAGTACTTC
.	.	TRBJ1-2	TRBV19	CATLRGPYGYTF	TGTGCCACCCTCAGGGGACCATATGGCTACACCTTC
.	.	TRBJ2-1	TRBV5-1	CASSLPSSPNEQFF	TGCGCCAGCAGCTTACCCTCTAGCCCCAATGAGCAGTTCTTC
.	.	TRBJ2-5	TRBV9	CASSVGLQETQYF	TGTGCCAGCAGCGTAGGACTCCAAGAGACCCAGTACTTC
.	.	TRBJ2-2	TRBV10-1	CASRDSNTGELFF	TGCGCCAGCAGGGACTCAAACACCGGGGAGCTGTTTTTT
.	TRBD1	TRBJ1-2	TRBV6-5	CATEDTGTGGYGYTF	TGTGCCACCGAAGACACCGGGACAGGGGGCTATGGCTACACCTTC
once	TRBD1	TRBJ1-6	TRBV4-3	CASSQNRGSSPLHF	TGCGCCAGCAGCCAGAACAGGGGTAGTTCACCCCTCCACTTT
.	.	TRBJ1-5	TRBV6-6	CASSRNGNSNQPQHF	TGTGCCAGCAGCCGCAACGGGAATAGCAATCAGCCCCAGCATTTT
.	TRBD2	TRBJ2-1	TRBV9	CASSVGGGRSSEQFF	TGTGCCAGCAGCGTAGGCGGCGGGAGAAGTAGTGAGCAGTTCTTC
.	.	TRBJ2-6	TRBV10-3	CATLQVASGANVLTF	TGTGCCACTTTACAAGTTGCCTCTGGGGCCAACGTCCTGACTTTC
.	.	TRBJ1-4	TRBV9	CASSVGLGASNEKLFF	TGTGCCAGCAGCGTAGGCTTGGGGGCGTCTAATGAAAAACTGTTTTTT
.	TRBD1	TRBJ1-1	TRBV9	CASSPRTGGTEAFF	TGTGCCAGCAGCCCTCGGACAGGGGGCACTGAAGCTTTCTTT
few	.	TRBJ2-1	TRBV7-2	CASSLSRDNEQFF	TGTGCCAGCAGCTTAAGTCGGGACAATGAGCAGTTCTTC
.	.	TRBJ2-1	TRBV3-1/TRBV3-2	CASSQDHHQSNEQFF	TGTGCCAGCAGCCAAGATCATCACCAGTCGAATGAGCAGTTCTTC
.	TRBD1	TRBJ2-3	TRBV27	CASRPATGAGEDTQYF	TGTGCCAGCCGCCCCGCGACAGGGGCTGGGGAAGATACGCAGTATTTT
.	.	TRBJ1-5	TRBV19	CASSTREGQPQHF	TGTGCCAGTAGTACCCGGGAGGGTCAGCCCCAGCATTTT
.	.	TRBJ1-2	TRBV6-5	CASSYRTGRNYGYTF	TGTGCCAGCAGTTATAGAACAGGTCGGAACTATGGCTACACCTTC
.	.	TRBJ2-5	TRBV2	CASSSRHLLQETQYF	TGTGCCAGCAGTTCCCGACACCTCCTCCAAGAGACCCAGTACTTC